What follows describes a single TCR beta chain. Negative isolation yielded CD4+ and CD8+ T cells, and FACS enriched TEMRA cells. When the RNA was reverse transcribed, random hexamers were used with an input of about 0.45 to 1 ug. Amplification of TCR beta CDR3 used immunoSEQ multiplex PCR across 54 Vbeta and 13 Jbeta. TCRdb re-derived calls from the immunoSEQ multiplex PCR reads in MiXCR, one entry per CDR3 protein. The table has some 120,000 distinct CDR3 sequences, under 95% seen once. The CDR3 totals 12 residues. With V trimmed by 1 base and J by 8 bases, 2 bases remained unmatched. Germline CDR1 DFQATT, CDR2 SNEGSKA (reference sequence). The sample comes from a study of CD8 T cells in Susac syndrome.

What was sequenced was CD8+ T cells from PBMCs. V gene TRBV20-1 combines with J gene TRBJ1-1; 9 bases fit TRBD1. This receptor was taken from a human donor with multiple sclerosis. DNA for the CDR3: TGCAGTGCTAGAGGGACAGGGGTCGAAGCTTTCTTT. Amino acid sequence: CSARGTGVEAFF.